This T cell receptor beta chain appears in the sequencing data of a study of cytomegalovirus exposure and HLA in healthy donors. Primers included in the PCR were 60 Vbeta and 13 Jbeta primers. This table comes from immunoSEQ multiplex PCR, and its TCRdb copy is limited to in-frame clones, with some not included. The sample holds about 100,000 clones, roughly 74% seen once. The CDR3 has 12 residues. Trimming stripped 5 bases from V and 9 bases from J, with 11 bases between. The V gene's germline CDR1 is SGHVS and CDR2 FQNEAQ. Input material: PBMCs. The chain uses TRBV7-8 and TRBJ1-5, with unresolved D. The TCR was taken from a woman aged 18-29 years in good health and CMV-seropositive. This CDR3 is CASSAGRGPQHF. CDR3 bases: TGTGCCAGCAGCGCGGGCCGGGGGCCCCAGCATTTT.